Below are 25 T cell receptor beta chains sequenced from a single sample in a study of beta chain features in type 1 diabetes. The entirety of the isolated RNA underwent reverse transcription, so expressed TCRB transcripts were sequenced. Assay: immunoSEQ multiplex PCR; the TCRdb copy retains only in-frame clones and omits some. Of around 310,000 clones in the sample, 13% are singletons; the top ten hold nearly 0.015%. The study, taken as a whole, reports: All four CD4+ subsets of Type 1 diabetes patients contained TCRB CDR3s that were moderately but significantly shorter.

Antigens of these TCRs are unknown. Source material: naive CD4+ T cells from blood. All receptors derive from a woman between 18 and 30 years old with type 1 diabetes.

Only a few counts were recorded for this clone. The CDR3 region is CASSFGQPYEQYV. CDR3 nucleotides: TGTGCCAGCAGCTTTGGGCAGCCCTACGAGCAGTACGTC. V and J are TRBV11-2 and TRBJ2-7; D unresolved. V was cut by 3 bases and J by 2 bases, with 8 bases left in between. This CDR3 region has 13 residues. Germline assignment: CDR1 SGHAT and CDR2 FQNNGV.

This clone has just a few counts. The chain recombines TRBV11-2 with TRBJ2-3, with 9 bases fitting TRBD2. Germline loops: CDR1 SGHAT, CDR2 FQNNGV. V shed 4 bases, J shed 3 bases, and the junction held 8 bases outside the gene matches. CDR3 length equals 16 residues. The CDR3 nucleotides are TGTGCCAGCAGCTCGGGGTGGCGGGAGGGGACAGATACGCAGTATTTT. It is translated as CASSSGWREGTDTQYF.

The chain combines TRBV30 with TRBJ1-3, with D tentatively TRBD1 (5 bases). The germline V gene encodes CDR1 GTSNPN and CDR2 SVGIG (reference sequence). The ends were cut back, 3 bases at V and 1 base at J, with 10 bases in the middle. This CDR3 spans 14 amino acids. CDR3 in amino acids: CAWSAGLSGNTIYF. The CDR3 coding sequence is TGTGCCTGGAGCGCGGGGCTTTCTGGAAACACCATATATTTT.

The rearrangement links TRBV7-8 to TRBJ2-7, with D tentatively TRBD1 (6 bases). The V gene lost 1 base and the J gene lost 0 bases, with 7 bases spanning the gap. This CDR3 comprises 14 residues. Germline V gene data show CDR1 as SGHVS and CDR2 as FQNEAQ. DNA of the CDR3: TGTGCCAGCAGCTTAGAGGGGGTCTCCTACGAGCAGTACTTC. Its translation: CASSLEGVSYEQYF.

V and J are TRBV9 and TRBJ2-2, with TRBD2 identical over 7 bases. CDR1 SGDLS and CDR2 YYNGEE come from the germline V gene. V shed 4 bases and J 5 bases; nucleotides not matched to a gene: 20. CDR3 length equals 19 residues. The DNA for the CDR3 is TGTGCCAGCAGCTCCGCCAAGGGGACTACAAGTGGTTCTACCGGGGAGCTGTTTTTT. Amino acid sequence: CASSSAKGTTSGSTGELFF.

The V and J genes are TRBV4-3 and TRBJ2-3; TRBD2 is a possible D gene (7 bases). Trimming took 0 bases from V and 1 from J, leaving 14 bases between them. The CDR3 length is 17 residues. Germline-derived CDR1 and CDR2 are LGHNA and YSLEER. The chain's CDR3 is CASSQEGGGYGTDTQYF. The CDR3 nucleotides are TGCGCCAGCAGCCAAGAAGGGGGGGGTTATGGCACAGATACGCAGTATTTT.

This clone was counted only a few times. The rearrangement links TRBV2 to TRBJ2-2, with TRBD2 matching over 10 bases. CDR1 SNHLY and CDR2 FYNNEI come from the germline V gene. There are 16 residues in the CDR3. The V gene end was trimmed by 4 bases and the J gene end by 5 bases; junction bases not matched to a gene: 7. CDR3 sequence (DNA): TGTGCCAGCAGTGTCCGGACTAGCGGCTTAACCGGGGAGCTGTTTTTT. Translating it yields CASSVRTSGLTGELFF.

This clone showed up just a few times. The chain has TRBV28 and TRBJ2-3; 8 bases are shared with TRBD2. J lost 4 bases, V lost 4 bases, and 7 bases had no gene match. Germline V gives CDR1 MDHEN, CDR2 SYDVKM. This CDR3 is 15 amino acids long. The CDR3 here is CASSSSGSGADTQYF. The CDR3 coding sequence is TGTGCCAGCAGTTCCAGCGGGAGTGGCGCAGATACGCAGTATTTT.

The V and J genes are TRBV5-1 and TRBJ2-5; TRBD1 agrees at 8 bases. This CDR3 has 14 amino acids. Germline V gives CDR1 SGHRS, CDR2 YFSETQ. J lost 1 base, V lost 4 bases, and 3 bases had no gene match. The CDR3 nucleotides are TGCGCCAGCAGCCTCGGGACAGGCCAAGAGACCCAGTACTTC. Amino acids: CASSLGTGQETQYF. Complete variable domain (other parts from reference TRBV5-1 and TRBJ2-5): KAGVTQTPRYLIKTRGQQVTLSCSPISGHRSVSWYQQTPGQGLQFLFEYFSETQRNKGNFPGRFSGRQFSNSRSEMNVSTLELGDSALYLCASSLGTGQETQYFGPGTRLLVL.

V and J are TRBV4-2 and TRBJ2-1; maybe TRBD2 (5 bases). Trimming took off 0 bases at V and 6 bases at J, with 21 bases between the two ends. The CDR3 is made up of 18 amino acids. CDR1 is LGHNA, CDR2 YNFKEQ, per germline. In DNA form, the CDR3 reads TGTGCCAGCAGCCAAGATTTTATGACTACTAGTATGGGCAATGAGCAGTTCTTC. Amino acid sequence: CASSQDFMTTSMGNEQFF.

This sequence joins TRBV6-5 and TRBJ1-2; D is unresolved. Trimming stripped 6 bases from V and 2 bases from J, with 10 bases between. Germline-derived CDR1 and CDR2 are MNHEY and SVGAGI. This CDR3 is 13 amino acids long. This CDR3 is CASRAVINYGYTF. The CDR3 DNA reads TGTGCCAGCAGGGCTGTTATAAACTATGGCTACACCTTC.

The V gene is TRBV27, the J gene TRBJ2-7; TRBD1 aligns across 7 bases. V lost 6 bases and J lost 2; bases outside the gene matches: 7. The V gene's germline CDR1 is MNHEY and CDR2 SMNVEV (reference sequence). This CDR3 spans 14 amino acids. The CDR3 is CASRRGQAAYEQYV. CDR3 coding DNA: TGTGCCAGCAGGCGCGGACAGGCCGCCTACGAGCAGTACGTC.

This clone was counted a few times. This chain joins TRBV5-6 and TRBJ2-7, with 8 bases fitting TRBD2. The CDR3 is made up of 16 amino acids. Trimming removed 4 bases from V and 2 bases from J; junction bases left unmatched: 11. Per the germline V gene, CDR1 is SGHDT and CDR2 is YYEEEE. The CDR3 protein is CASSHYRTSQPYEQYV. The CDR3 DNA reads TGTGCCAGCAGCCACTACCGGACTAGCCAACCCTACGAGCAGTACGTC.

The CDR3 bases are TGCGCCAGCAGCTTGTCCGGGACAGAGAACACCGGGGAGCTGTTTTTT. This translates into CASSLSGTENTGELFF. J is TRBJ2-2 and V is TRBV5-1; 7 bases are shared with TRBD1. CDR1 is SGHRS and CDR2 is YFSETQ in the germline V gene. This CDR3 comprises 16 residues. V lost 1 base, J lost 1 base, and 4 bases stayed unmatched.

The rearrangement joins TRBV10-3 to TRBJ1-1, with a possible D match to TRBD1 (5 bases). This CDR3 region has 14 residues. CDR1 ENHRY and CDR2 SYGVKD come from the germline V gene. V gave up 7 bases and J gave up 3 bases, with 15 bases separating them. Here the CDR3 DNA reads TGTGCCATCAAATCAGGGATCTCGTACACTGAAGCTTTCTTT. Translating it yields CAIKSGISYTEAFF.

The rearrangement uses TRBV18 and TRBJ1-1; D not resolved. V was cut by 3 bases and J by 3 bases, with 11 bases left in between. The CDR3 loop spans 14 amino acids. Germline values: CDR1 KGHSH, CDR2 LQKENI. CDR3 bases: TGTGCCAGCTCACCCCTCGGTGAGGACACTGAAGCTTTCTTT. Translating gives CASSPLGEDTEAFF. Based on the CDR3 plus reference TRBV18 and TRBJ1-1, the full variable domain is NAGVMQNPRHLVRRRGQEARLRCSPMKGHSHVYWYRQLPEEGLKFMVYLQKENIIDESGMPKERFSAEFPKEGPSILRIQQVVRGDSAAYFCASSPLGEDTEAFFGQGTRLTVV.

The genes are TRBV19 and TRBJ1-1; TRBD1 matches at 8 bases. CDR1 and CDR2 from the germline V gene are LNHDA and SQIVND (reference sequence). There are 16 residues in the CDR3. V lost 0 bases and J lost 5; bases outside the gene matches: 8. Here the CDR3 reads CASSIDRRTGKTEAFF. In DNA form, the CDR3 reads TGTGCCAGTAGTATAGATCGTCGGACAGGGAAGACTGAAGCTTTCTTT.

The table lists this clone with a few counts. V gene TRBV5-1 combines with J gene TRBJ1-2, with 9 bases that match TRBD1. The CDR3 is made up of 11 amino acids. Germline CDR1 reads SGHRS; CDR2 reads YFSETQ. Trimming removed 3 bases from V and 12 bases from J; junction bases left unmatched: 3. The CDR3 loop is CASSSDRGDTF. Here the CDR3 DNA reads TGCGCCAGCAGCTCGGACAGGGGCGACACCTTC. Full variable domain (rest looked up from reference TRBV5-1 and TRBJ1-2): KAGVTQTPRYLIKTRGQQVTLSCSPISGHRSVSWYQQTPGQGLQFLFEYFSETQRNKGNFPGRFSGRQFSNSRSEMNVSTLELGDSALYLCASSSDRGDTFGSGTRLTVV.

This clone showed up just a few times. The chain is built from TRBV18 and TRBJ2-7; 8 nucleotides line up with TRBD1. The trim removed 5 bases at V and 3 bases at J, leaving 9 bases unmatched. This CDR3 comprises 15 residues. Germline V gene lookup returns CDR1 KGHSH and CDR2 LQKENI. The CDR3 spells CASSTNGQGNYEQYF. The CDR3, as DNA: TGTGCCAGCTCAACGAACGGACAGGGAAACTACGAGCAGTACTTC.

The rearrangement uses TRBV5-4 and TRBJ2-2, with TRBD2 matching 7 bases. The germline CDR1 and CDR2 sequences are SGHNT and YYREEE (reference sequence). V lost 4 bases and J lost 6; bases outside the gene matches: 9. This CDR3 spans 15 amino acids. This CDR3 reads CASSLGRGVSGELFF. As DNA, the CDR3 is TGTGCCAGCAGCCTGGGTCGGGGGGTGTCCGGGGAGCTGTTTTTT.

The V and J genes are TRBV28 and TRBJ1-2, with 9 bases identical to TRBD1. Germline V gene sequence: CDR1 MDHEN, CDR2 SYDVKM. J lost 10 bases, V lost 3 bases, and 3 bases had no gene match. The CDR3 covers 12 residues. CDR3 coding DNA: TGTGCCAGCAGTTTGAGGACAGGGGACTACACCTTC. As protein: CASSLRTGDYTF.

In its sample, this clone was seen a few times. V and J are TRBV28 and TRBJ1-1; 7 nucleotides line up with TRBD1. The length of the CDR3 is 14 residues. Germline CDR1 MDHEN, CDR2 SYDVKM. Losses at the gene ends were 4 bases for V and 3 bases for J; bases not matched to a gene: 5. CDR3 nucleotide sequence: TGTGCCAGCAGTTCGGGACAGAGAGACACTGAAGCTTTCTTT. Its translation is CASSSGQRDTEAFF.

This clone was found once. V is TRBV28 and J is TRBJ1-2; no clear D. Trimming removed 10 bases from V and 4 bases from J, with 16 bases in between. CDR3 size: 13 residues. The germline V gene has CDR1 MDHEN and CDR2 SYDVKM. The CDR3 nucleotides are TGTGCCACCAGCCGGGAACAGAGCTATGGCTACACCTTC. This translates into CATSREQSYGYTF.

Only a few counts were recorded for this clone. This sample also contains other DNA sequences that code for the same CDR3. V is TRBV7-2 and J is TRBJ2-3; D is uncertain. The V end was cut by 2 bases, the J end by 4 bases, with 7 bases between. Germline CDR1 SGHTA, CDR2 FQGNSA. The CDR3 runs to 13 residues. CDR3 sequence: CASSLLVPDTQYF. In DNA form, the CDR3 reads TGTGCCAGCAGCTTATTAGTCCCAGATACGCAGTATTTT.

This clone has only one observation. The chain has TRBV5-1 and TRBJ1-1, with a weak D call TRBD1 (6 bases). The V gene's germline CDR1 is SGHRS and CDR2 YFSETQ. The CDR3 is made up of 13 amino acids. Trimming removed 2 bases at V and 5 bases at J, with 10 bases between. CDR3 nucleotides: TGCGCCAGCAGCTTTACAGGGTTAACTGAAGCTTTCTTT. This codes for CASSFTGLTEAFF.